The present T cell receptor (beta chain) was sequenced within a study of yellow fever vaccine responses in identical twins. CDR3 size: 13 residues. Germline loops: CDR1 SQVTM, CDR2 ANQGSEA. The germline V and J ends were trimmed by 7 bases and 2 bases, with 12 bases remaining between them. TCRdb reprocessed the RT-PCR reads via MiXCR and lists one record per CDR3 protein. In the table there are several thousand distinct CDR3 sequences, roughly 90% of which are singletons. Regarding this clonotype: Its specificity is not known.

Findings of the study overall: On the reported evidence, twins' vaccine T cell responses seemed partly convergent and partly personalized.

This sequence originates from a woman in her late teens or twenties who received the yellow fever vaccine. V gene TRBV29-1 combines with J gene TRBJ2-1; TRBD1 is a possible D gene (6 bases). Material: T cells from blood (PBMCs), unsorted or a sorted subset (not recorded which), obtained before or after yellow fever vaccination (not recorded which). CDR3 residues: CSAPRGTYNEQFF. CDR3 in DNA: TGCAGCGCTCCAAGGGGGACCTACAATGAGCAGTTCTTC.